This TCR beta chain appears in the sequencing data of a study of shared clonotypes between healthy human individuals (dated by TCRdb to 2019 to 2021). Notes on the research overall: Three men and two women, aged 18 to 49 years, made up the cohort. Leukapheresis yielded between about 0.9 and 10 billion PBMCs per donor. The study deeply sequenced blood TCR repertoires of five healthy adults to estimate repertoire size and the extent of clonotype sharing between individuals. Libraries were prepared and TCR repertoires were sequenced by different laboratories using diverse techniques, in order to increase sequencing depth and limit assay-specific biases. Per donor, three plates each were used for CD4 naive and CD4 memory, two for CD8 naive, and one for CD8 memory. Here is what the overall study found, with its caveats: Estimated clonotype richness was generally larger for naive than for memory subsets. Sampling was restricted to blood, and TCR repertoires in tissue are likely to differ from TCR repertoires in blood. Pairwise subsampling led to the expectation that sequencing depth would affect the degree of clonotype sharing among donors. Higher generation probabilities were observed for clonotypes shared by all four sorted-subset donors than for non-shared clonotypes. Because the study included a small number of donors, the genetic and exposure-history diversity represented was limited. About 4.5% of naive CD4, 3% to 3.5% of naive CD8, about 2.4% of memory CD4, and about 0.4% of memory CD8 clonotypes were shared across several donors. Incomplete sequencing was indicated by rarefaction of sorted-subset datasets, despite the large sequencing depth.

In the case of this clone: This receptor's antigen is unknown. Base qualities were left out, and no much larger clone turns up one base away.

Donors were healthy HIV-negative adults with no recently reported acute infections or vaccinations. Every donor was a Caucasian adult living in Nashville, Tennessee, USA. CD4+ T cells were enriched by magnetic negative selection, after which naive cells were positively selected on CD45RA and the negative fraction was taken as the memory subset. Blood was obtained by leukapheresis, after which PBMCs were separated by Ficoll-Histopaque density gradient centrifugation and cryopreserved in liquid nitrogen vapor phase. Purity and quantity of every magnetically sorted T cell population were checked by analytical flow cytometry. Each sorted fraction had its genomic DNA isolated and then quantified by UV absorbance on a Nanodrop 2000c. Using the deep immunoSEQ assay, TCR CDR3 regions were amplified from genomic DNA by multiplex PCR. For each cell subset, the extracted genomic DNA was distributed evenly across all wells of several immunoSEQ 96-well plates, and each plate served as one replicate. For sorted subsets, 150 to 250 ng of genomic DNA, equivalent to around 29,000 T cell genomes, went into each replicate PCR. The purified libraries were quantified using a Qubit 3.0 fluorometer, sized with a Bioanalyzer 2100, and then quantified again using the KAPA Library Quantification kit. Every immunoSEQ 96-well plate was sequenced on a separate single-read 150-cycle Illumina NextSeq 550 flow cell. The authors processed their data as follows. Because the immunoSEQ output held only junctional sequences and lacked quality scores, the filtering could not match the filtering applied to full-length reads. To assign V/J genes and CDR3, sequences were annotated against IMGT germline references using PyIR, a Python wrapper for IgBLAST v1.9. Reads were filtered out if the reads had weak V/J assignments (E-value above 1e-6), no CDR3, stop codons, out-of-frame junctions, or ambiguous translated residues. V3J clonotypes were defined as sequences sharing the same inferred V gene, J gene, and CDR3 amino acid sequence. The percentage overlap between two repertoires was calculated by dividing the number of shared unique clonotypes by the size of the smaller repertoire. RTK rarefaction, the Chao1 estimator, and Recon v2.1 estimates of unobserved clonotypes were used to assess repertoire richness. Generation probabilities for all TCRbeta clonotypes obtained by the gDNA method from several donors were computed using OLGA. Sourced from immuneACCESS, this table was stored by TCRdb with only in-frame sequences that have V and J called. A share of the clones is absent; for the studies checked, an unresolved V gene accounts for under half, and the remainder has no known explanation. V, J and clone size were drawn from that table, and D and trimming were deduced from the DNA. Within this sample are around 2.3 million clones, with 90% to 96% of them counted one time only. Of the sample, over 0.1% falls within the top ten clones.

In the germline V gene, CDR1 corresponds to MDHEN and CDR2 to SYDVKM. V is clipped by 8 bases and J by 5 bases, and the sequence between their germline boundaries is 16 bases long. The CDR3 has 15 amino acids, counting the end cysteine and phenylalanine. The sequence is cut down to CDR3 DNA, 45 bases in frame from base 1. Here the chain combines TRBV28 and TRBJ1-6; a tentative D call is TRBD1 (5 bases match). The origin of this receptor is a man aged 18 to 29 in good health. Sequencing was performed on naive CD4+ T cells sorted from blood. According to the study, the label for this sample's cell subset or site signals: CD45RA+ positively selected. The CDR3 in this case is CASRPRDGDNSPLHF. The nucleotides read TGTGCCAGCCGCCCTCGGGACGGAGATAATTCACCCCTCCACTTT.